Sequencing of this T cell receptor beta chain was carried out in a study of CD8+ T cells in alopecia areata. Overall study: Patients in the treated group were given tofacitinib by mouth, 5 to 10 mg twice a day. The duration of tofacitinib was 6 to 18 months, with 6 months off drug afterward.

The sequencing template was cDNA reverse transcribed from extracted RNA. Data came from immunoSEQ multiplex PCR; TCRdb stores just in-frame clones and leaves some out. The sample consists of more than 150,000 clones, about 50% of them appearing once. Germline V lookup: CDR1 SNHLY, CDR2 FYNNEI. The V and J ends lost 11 bases and 6 bases, in that order; junction bases with no gene match: 9. The CDR3 contains 12 residues. The chain combines TRBV2 with TRBJ2-7, with 8 bases lining up with TRBD2. The source is a human donor with alopecia areata. Sequencing was performed on CD8+ T cells sorted from blood, taken at week 0. The CDR3 protein is CASHSGDREQYF. Here the CDR3 DNA reads TGTGCCTCCCATAGCGGGGATCGCGAGCAGTACTTC.